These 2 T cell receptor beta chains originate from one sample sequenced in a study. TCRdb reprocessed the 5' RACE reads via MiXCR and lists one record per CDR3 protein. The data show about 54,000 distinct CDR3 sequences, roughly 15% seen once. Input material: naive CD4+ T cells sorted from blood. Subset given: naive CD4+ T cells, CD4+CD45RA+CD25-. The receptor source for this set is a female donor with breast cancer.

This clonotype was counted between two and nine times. CDR3 protein: CASSLPLGLAGSGGGANVLTF. In DNA form, the CDR3 reads TGTGCCAGCAGCTTACCCCTGGGACTAGCGGGTTCAGGGGGTGGGGCCAACGTCCTGACTTTC. The gene calls are TRBV7-6 and TRBJ2-6; 12 bases map to TRBD2. The CDR3 is 21 amino acids. Germline V lookup: CDR1 SGHVS, CDR2 FNYEAQ. V was pared by 2 bases and J by 3 bases, with 14 bases of the junction left unmatched.

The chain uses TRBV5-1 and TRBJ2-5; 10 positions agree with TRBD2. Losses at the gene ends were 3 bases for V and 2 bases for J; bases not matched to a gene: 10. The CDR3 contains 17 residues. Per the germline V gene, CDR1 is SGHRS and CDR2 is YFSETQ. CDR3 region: CASSSSNLAGAQETQYF. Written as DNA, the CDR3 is TGCGCCAGCAGCTCTTCCAATCTAGCGGGGGCTCAAGAGACCCAGTACTTC.